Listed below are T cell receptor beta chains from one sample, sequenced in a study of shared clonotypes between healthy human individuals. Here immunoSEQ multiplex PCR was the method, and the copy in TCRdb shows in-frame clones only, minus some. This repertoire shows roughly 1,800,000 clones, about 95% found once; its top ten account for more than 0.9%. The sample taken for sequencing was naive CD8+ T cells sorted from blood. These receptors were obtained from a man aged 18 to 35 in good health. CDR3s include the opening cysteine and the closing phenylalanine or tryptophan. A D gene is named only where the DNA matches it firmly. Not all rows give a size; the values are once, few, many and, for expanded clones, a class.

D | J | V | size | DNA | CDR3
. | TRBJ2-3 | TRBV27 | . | TGTGCCAGCAGTTTAGCGGGGCAAGATACGCAGTATTTT | CASSLAGQDTQYF
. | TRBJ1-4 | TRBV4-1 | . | TGCGCCAGCAGCCAAGATTGGAGAAAACTGTTTTTT | CASSQDWRKLFF
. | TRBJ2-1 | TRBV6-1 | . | TGTGCCAGCAGTGAAGCGCCGGAGGTAGGCTACAATGAGCAGTTCTTC | CASSEAPEVGYNEQFF
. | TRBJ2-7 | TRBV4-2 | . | TGTGCCAGCAGCCAGTCCCCCGGGATATTTGAACAGTACTTC | CASSQSPGIFEQYF
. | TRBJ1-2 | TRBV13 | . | TGTGCCAGCAGCTTAGGCCTGGGGGTCGATGGCTACACCTTC | CASSLGLGVDGYTF
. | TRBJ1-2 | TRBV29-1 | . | TGCAGCGTTGACGCGGGATTCTATGGCTACACCTTC | CSVDAGFYGYTF
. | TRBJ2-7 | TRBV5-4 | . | TGTGCCAGCAGCTTGGTCGGCCAGGGGCTTCCCTACGAGCAGTACTTC | CASSLVGQGLPYEQYF
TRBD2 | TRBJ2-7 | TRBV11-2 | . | TGTGCCAGCAGCCCTATTCTCGGAGGGGCGGGAGAGGAAGCCTACGAGCAGTACTTC | CASSPILGGAGEEAYEQYF
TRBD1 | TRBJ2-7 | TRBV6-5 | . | TGTGCCAGCAGCTTCCCAGGGGGCGAGCAGTACTTC | CASSFPGGEQYF
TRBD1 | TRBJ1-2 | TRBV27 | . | TGTGCCAGCTCTGGGGCAGGGGGTATCTATGGCTACACCTTC | CASSGAGGIYGYTF
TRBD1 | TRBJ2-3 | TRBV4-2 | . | TGTGCCAGCAGCCAAAGTACAGGGGGCCGAAGCACAGATACGCAGTATTTT | CASSQSTGGRSTDTQYF
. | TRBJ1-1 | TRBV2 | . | TGTGCCAGCGGGGCAGGGTCCCTGAACACTGAAGCTTTCTTT | CASGAGSLNTEAFF
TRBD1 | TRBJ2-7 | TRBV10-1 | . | TGCGCCAGCAGTGACGGGACAGGGGAGGACGAGCAGTACTTC | CASSDGTGEDEQYF
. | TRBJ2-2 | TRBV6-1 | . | TGTGCCAGCAGTGAAGGGCCGGGTTACACCGGGGAGCTGTTTTTT | CASSEGPGYTGELFF
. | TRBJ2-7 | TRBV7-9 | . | TGTGCCAGCAGCTTACCTGGGGAGATCTACGAGCAGTACTTC | CASSLPGEIYEQYF
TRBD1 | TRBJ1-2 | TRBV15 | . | TGTGCCACCAGCAGAGACCCTGACAGGGATATCTATGGCTACACCTTC | CATSRDPDRDIYGYTF
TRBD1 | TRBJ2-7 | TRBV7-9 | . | TGTGCCAGCAGCCTGGGACAGGGACCTTCCTACGAGCAGTACTTC | CASSLGQGPSYEQYF
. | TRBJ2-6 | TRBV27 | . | TGTGCCAGCAGGGGGGGATGGACAGACGGCTCTGGGGCCAACGTCCTGACTTTC | CASRGGWTDGSGANVLTF
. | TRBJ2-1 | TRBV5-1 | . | TGCGCCAGCAGCTTGTCTCAGGGATCCTACAATGAGCAGTTCTTC | CASSLSQGSYNEQFF
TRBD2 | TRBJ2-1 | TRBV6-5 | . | TGTGCCAGCAGTCTAGCGGGGGTCGATTACAATGAGCAGTTCTTC | CASSLAGVDYNEQFF
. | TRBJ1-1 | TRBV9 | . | TGTGCCAGCAGCGTAGGTATCGGGACTGAAGCTTTCTTT | CASSVGIGTEAFF
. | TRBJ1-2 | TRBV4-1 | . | TGCGCCAGCAGCCAAGTTGGCCCGTTAGAGGGGTTTTTCGGCTACACCTTC | CASSQVGPLEGFFGYTF
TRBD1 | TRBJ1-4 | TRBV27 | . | TGTGCCAGCAGTTGGGGACAGACTAATGAAAAACTGTTTTTT | CASSWGQTNEKLFF
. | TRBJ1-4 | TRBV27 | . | TGTGCCAGCAGTTTACTAGTTGGCGGGCGAACTAATGAAAAACTGTTTTTT | CASSLLVGGRTNEKLFF
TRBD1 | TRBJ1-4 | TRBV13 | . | TGTGCCAGCAGCTTATGGCAGGGGGGGAGCGAAAAACTGTTTTTT | CASSLWQGGSEKLFF
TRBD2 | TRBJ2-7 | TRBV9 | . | TGTGCCAGCAGCGGAGGACTAGCGGGGTACGAGCAGTACTTC | CASSGGLAGYEQYF
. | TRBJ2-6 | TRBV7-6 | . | TGTGCCAGCAGCTTAGGGCCCCCTCCACTGGGGGCCAACGTCCTGACTTTC | CASSLGPPPLGANVLTF
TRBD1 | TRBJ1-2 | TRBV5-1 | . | TGCGCCAGCAGCTTAGGGACAGCTAACTATGGCTACACCTTC | CASSLGTANYGYTF
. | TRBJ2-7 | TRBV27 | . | TGTGCCAGCAGTTCCAGGGGAGGGGACTACGAGCAGTACTTC | CASSSRGGDYEQYF
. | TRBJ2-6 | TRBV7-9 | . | TGTGCCAGCAGGGCGGGTAACTCTGGGGCCAACGTCCTGACTTTC | CASRAGNSGANVLTF
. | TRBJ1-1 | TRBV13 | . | TGTGCCAGCAGCTTAAAACAAGTCCATAGCGAAGAAGCTTTCTTT | CASSLKQVHSEEAFF
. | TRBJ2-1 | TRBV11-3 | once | TGTGCCAGCAGCTTAGACGGGACCTCCTACAATGAGCAGTTCTTC | CASSLDGTSYNEQFF
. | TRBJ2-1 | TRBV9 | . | TGTGCCAGCAGCGGACTTGGAGGACACAATGAGCAGTTCTTC | CASSGLGGHNEQFF
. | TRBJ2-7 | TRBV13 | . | TGTGCCAGCAGCCTCCGGGACACATTCTACGAGCAGTACTTC | CASSLRDTFYEQYF
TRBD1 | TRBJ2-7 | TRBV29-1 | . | TGCAGCGGGATGGACAGGGAGAGCTCCTACGAGCAGTACTTC | CSGMDRESSYEQYF
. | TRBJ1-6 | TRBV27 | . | TGTGCCAGCTCTGGACTTTTCAGGAATTCACCCCTCCACTTT | CASSGLFRNSPLHF
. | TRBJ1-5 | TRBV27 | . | TGTGCCAGCAGTTTATCCGCCAGGGGTCAGCCCCAGCATTTT | CASSLSARGQPQHF
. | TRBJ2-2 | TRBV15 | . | TGTGCCACCAGCAGAGTTCAGGGGATATACGAGGAGCTGTTTTTT | CATSRVQGIYEELFF
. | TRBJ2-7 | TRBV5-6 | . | TGTGCCAGCACCTCTGGCCCGAGCTACGAGCAGTACTTC | CASTSGPSYEQYF
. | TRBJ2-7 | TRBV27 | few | TGTGCCAGCAGTCCCACAGGCTCCTACGAGCAGTACTTC | CASSPTGSYEQYF
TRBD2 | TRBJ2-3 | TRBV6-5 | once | TGTGCCAGCAGTTCTTTTAGTAGCGGGGGCACAGATACGCAGTATTTT | CASSSFSSGGTDTQYF
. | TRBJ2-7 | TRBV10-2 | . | TGCGCCAGCACAGGCGGAATTTACGAGCAGTACTTC | CASTGGIYEQYF
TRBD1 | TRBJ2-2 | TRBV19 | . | TGTGCCACTACAGGGGACAACACCGGGGAGCTGTTTTTT | CATTGDNTGELFF
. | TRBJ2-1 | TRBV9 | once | TGTGCCAGCAGCGTAGGTGGCGGGACGGAGCAGTTCTTC | CASSVGGGTEQFF
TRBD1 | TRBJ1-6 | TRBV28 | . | TGTGCCAGCAGTGGGAACGACAGGGGGATTAGTAATTCACCCCTCCACTTT | CASSGNDRGISNSPLHF
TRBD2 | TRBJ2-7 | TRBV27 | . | TGTGCCAGCAGTTCCCCTAGCGGCTACGAGCAGTACTTC | CASSSPSGYEQYF
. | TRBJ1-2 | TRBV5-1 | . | TGCGCCAGCAGCTTGGCCCCAGGGAAGGAAGGCTACACCTTC | CASSLAPGKEGYTF
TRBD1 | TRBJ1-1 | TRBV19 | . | TGTGCCAGTAGTCCAGGGGGGACGCGCACTGAAGCTTTCTTT | CASSPGGTRTEAFF
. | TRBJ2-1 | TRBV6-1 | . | TGTGCCAGCAGTGACTCGAACCTGTACAATGAGCAGTTCTTC | CASSDSNLYNEQFF
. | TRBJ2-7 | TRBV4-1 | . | TGCGCCAGCAGCCAGTGGGTAGGGGAGACCGACGAGCAGTACTTC | CASSQWVGETDEQYF
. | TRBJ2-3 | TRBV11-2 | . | TGTGCCAGCAGCGAACGGGACACCAGCACAGATACGCAGTATTTT | CASSERDTSTDTQYF
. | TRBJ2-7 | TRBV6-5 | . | TGTGCCAGCAGTTACGTTCCGGGCCCCTCCCTCGACGAGCAGTACTTC | CASSYVPGPSLDEQYF
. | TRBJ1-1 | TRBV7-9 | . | TGTGCCAGCAGCCCTACAGCCCCGCCTCTGAACACTGAAGCTTTCTTT | CASSPTAPPLNTEAFF
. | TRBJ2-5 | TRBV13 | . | TGTGCCAGCAGCAGTGGAACCGCGGAGGCCCAGTACTTC | CASSSGTAEAQYF
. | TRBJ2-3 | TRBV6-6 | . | TGTGCCAGCAGTCCACGACAGTGGGCCGATACGCAGTATTTT | CASSPRQWADTQYF
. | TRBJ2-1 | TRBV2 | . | TGTGCCAGCAGTTCGGGACTTAGCTCCTACAATGAGCAGTTCTTC | CASSSGLSSYNEQFF
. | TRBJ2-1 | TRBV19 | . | TGTGCCAGTAGTATAGAGGGTAAAGACAATGAGCAGTTCTTC | CASSIEGKDNEQFF
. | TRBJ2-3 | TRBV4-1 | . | TGCGCCAGCAGCCAACAGGACACGGGCGGGGAGGATACGCAGTATTTT | CASSQQDTGGEDTQYF
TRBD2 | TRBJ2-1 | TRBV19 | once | TGTGCCTCACAACCGGGGCTAGCGGGAGGGGAGCAGTTCTTC | CASQPGLAGGEQFF
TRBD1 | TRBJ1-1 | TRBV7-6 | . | TGTGCCAGCAGCTTAGCCCATCCGGGACAGGGTCCCACTGAAGCTTTCTTT | CASSLAHPGQGPTEAFF